Sequencing of this T cell receptor beta chain was carried out in a study of cytomegalovirus exposure and HLA in healthy donors. General observations from the study: The majority of TCR sequences were rare, yet some public TCRs appeared in many donors. Across HLA loci, a later analysis found differing TCR association rates, with DRB1 most and HLA-C fewest. Presence/absence analyses treated sequencing depth as roughly uniform across donors.

Worth noting for this clone: The antigen is unknown.

The PCR had 60 Vbeta and 13 Jbeta primers. Assay used: immunoSEQ multiplex PCR; TCRdb lists only in-frame clones, some missing. The sample records some 130,000 clones, about three quarters being singletons. This CDR3 is 14 amino acids long. The germline V gene has CDR1 SEHNR and CDR2 FQNEAQ (reference sequence). Losses at the gene ends were 1 base for V and 4 bases for J; bases not matched to a gene: 2. The TCR was taken from a male donor in good health and CMV-seronegative. This chain links TRBV7-9 with TRBJ2-3, with 7 bases that match TRBD1. Sequenced sample: PBMCs. CDR3: CASSLGQGPDTQYF. The DNA for the CDR3 is TGTGCCAGCAGCTTAGGACAGGGCCCAGATACGCAGTATTTT.